A single sample is the source of the 10 T cell receptor beta chains below, sequenced in a study of T cells in Graves' hyperthyroidism and ophthalmopathy. Amplified regions were TCR beta CDR3 sequences from RNA transcripts. The HTBI primer set served for first-round RT-PCR of the TCR CDR3. TCRdb re-called the multiplex PCR reads through MiXCR, storing one row per CDR3 protein. This table has 300,000 to 450,000 distinct CDR3 sequences, approximately 14% appearing once. The sequenced material came from blood. These receptors all stem from a woman in her 30s with Graves' ophthalmopathy.

This clonotype showed up many times. The gene calls are TRBV6-1 and TRBJ2-3; TRBD1 or TRBD2 may be the D gene (5 bases each). V lost 2 bases and J 6 bases, leaving 9 bases between the germline ends. The length of the CDR3 is 13 residues. Germline CDR1 is MNHNS and CDR2 is SASEGT. This chain's CDR3 is CASSERGADTQYF. DNA for the CDR3: TGTGCCAGCAGTGAAAGAGGGGCTGATACGCAGTATTTT.

This clonotype was observed once. The chain links TRBV5-5 to TRBJ2-7, with a possible D match to TRBD2 (7 bases). V lost 0 bases and J 2 bases, leaving 12 bases between the germline ends. CDR3 length equals 15 residues. CDR1 is SGHKS, CDR2 YYEKEE, per germline (reference sequence). CDR3 in amino acids: CASSLEGGAPYEQYF. In nucleotides, the CDR3 is TGTGCCAGCAGCTTGGAAGGGGGGGCTCCCTACGAGCAGTACTTC.

This clonotype was counted many times. The chain is built from TRBV30 and TRBJ2-1, with 9 bases lining up with TRBD1. The CDR3 spans 12 residues. Trimming cost V 4 bases and J 6 bases; bases outside gene matches: 1. CDR1 GTSNPN and CDR2 SVGIG come from the germline V gene (reference sequence). The CDR3 reads CAWTTGGNEQFF. Here the CDR3 DNA reads TGTGCCTGGACGACAGGGGGCAATGAGCAGTTCTTC.

This clonotype was recorded many times. The chain carries TRBV2 and TRBJ2-5; 15 nucleotides align to TRBD2. The V gene end was trimmed by 6 bases and the J gene end by 5 bases; junction bases not matched to a gene: 4. The CDR3 runs 15 residues. Germline lookup yields CDR1 SNHLY and CDR2 FYNNEI. CDR3 region: CASSRTSGGAETQYF. CDR3 DNA sequence: TGTGCCAGCAGCCGGACTAGCGGGGGGGCCGAGACCCAGTACTTC.

This clonotype was picked up many times. The chain couples TRBV6-1 to TRBJ2-5; D tentatively reads TRBD1 or TRBD2 (5 bases each). The CDR3 is 14 amino acids. The ends were cut back, 5 bases at V and 4 bases at J, with 14 bases in the middle. Germline CDR1 and CDR2: MNHNS and SASEGT. CDR3 sequence reads: CASSYGGRVETQYF. CDR3 nucleotide sequence: TGTGCCAGCAGTTATGGGGGTCGGGTAGAGACCCAGTACTTC.

This clonotype was observed at least ten times. This chain links TRBV11-2 with TRBJ1-5; TRBD1 matches at 7 bases. Looked up from germline, CDR1 is SGHAT and CDR2 is FQNNGV. The CDR3 runs to 15 residues. The ends lost 5 bases at V and 4 bases at J; junction bases unmatched: 8. In nucleotides, the CDR3 is TGTGCCAGCAGCCTGGGACAGAATACTAATCAGCCCCAGCATTTT. Its translation: CASSLGQNTNQPQHF.

This clonotype was seen more than once but under ten times. The V gene is TRBV7-9, the J gene TRBJ1-1; the D gene is possibly TRBD1 (5 bases). The CDR3 runs to 14 residues. Germline assignment: CDR1 SEHNR and CDR2 FQNEAQ (reference sequence). Trimming shortened V by 9 bases and J by 3 bases, and 17 bases separated the two germline ends. The CDR3 DNA reads as TGTGCCAGACAGGTTGGGTATAATGACACTGAAGCTTTCTTT. This translates into CARQVGYNDTEAFF. Looking up the rest from reference TRBV7-9 and TRBJ1-1 gives the full variable domain: DTGVSQNPRHKITKRGQNVTFRCDPISEHNRLYWYRQTLGQGPEFLTYFQNEAQLEKSRLLSDRFSAERPKGSFSTLEIQRTEQGDSAMYLCARQVGYNDTEAFFGQGTRLTVV.

This clonotype came up many times. Here the CDR3 reads CASSEAEVKEQFF. The CDR3 DNA reads as TGTGCCAGCAGTGAAGCCGAGGTCAAGGAGCAGTTCTTC. The chain uses TRBV2 and TRBJ2-1; the D is unclear. CDR3 length: 13 residues. Trimming pared 0 bases from V and 10 bases from J, leaving 10 bases between. Germline values: CDR1 SNHLY, CDR2 FYNNEI.

The V call is TRBV6-5, the J call TRBJ2-1; 9 bases agree with TRBD2. With 1 base clipped from V and 0 bases from J, the junction kept 10 bases outside the gene matches. Germline values: CDR1 MNHEY, CDR2 SVGAGI. This CDR3 has 19 residues. Written as DNA, the CDR3 is TGTGCCAGCAGTTACTTGGGCGGGGGGGACTTTGGCTCCTACAATGAGCAGTTCTTC. This translates into CASSYLGGGDFGSYNEQFF.

The CDR3 nucleotides are TGTGCCAGCACCGGGACATCAAGTCAGCCCCAGCATTTT. As protein: CASTGTSSQPQHF. The chain combines TRBV12-3 or TRBV12-4 with TRBJ1-5; maybe TRBD1 (6 bases). The CDR3 is 13 residues long. The V gene lost 7 bases and the J gene lost 6 bases, with 13 bases spanning the gap.